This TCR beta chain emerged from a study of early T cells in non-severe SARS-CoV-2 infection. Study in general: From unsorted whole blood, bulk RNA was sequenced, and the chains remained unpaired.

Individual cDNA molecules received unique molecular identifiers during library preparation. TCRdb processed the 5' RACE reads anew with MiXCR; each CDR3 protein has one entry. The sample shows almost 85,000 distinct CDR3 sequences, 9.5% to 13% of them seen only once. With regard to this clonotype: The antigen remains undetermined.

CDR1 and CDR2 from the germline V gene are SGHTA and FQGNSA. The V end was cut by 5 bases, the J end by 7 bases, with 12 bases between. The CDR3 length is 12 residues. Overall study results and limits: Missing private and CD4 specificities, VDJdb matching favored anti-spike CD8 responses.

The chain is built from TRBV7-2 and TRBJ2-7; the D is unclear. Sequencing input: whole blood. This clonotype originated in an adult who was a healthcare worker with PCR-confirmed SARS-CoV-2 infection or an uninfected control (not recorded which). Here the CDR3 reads CASSATALEQYF. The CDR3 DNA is TGTGCCAGCAGCGCAACCGCCTTAGAGCAGTACTTC.